Below, 32 T cell receptor beta chains from the same sample are listed, as sequenced in a study of OX40 agonist ivuxolimab in advanced cancers. This table comes from immunoSEQ multiplex PCR, and its TCRdb copy is limited to in-frame clones, with some not included. The sample gives tens of thousands of clones, about 85% of which show up once; roughly 0.8% is in the top ten. This specimen was CD4+ or CD8+ T cells sorted from blood, taken in a trial of the OX40 agonist ivuxolimab. The source of these receptors is an adult with an advanced solid tumor such as melanoma, head and neck, liver or kidney cancer.

This clone was seen only a few times. The chain links TRBV6-5 to TRBJ1-4; no firm D call. This CDR3 spans 13 amino acids. With 0 bases removed from V and 8 bases from J, the gap between germline ends came to 7 bases. Germline-derived CDR1 and CDR2 are MNHEY and SVGAGI. The CDR3 region is CASSYSTGEKLFF. Written as DNA, the CDR3 is TGTGCCAGCAGTTACTCGACGGGAGAAAAACTGTTTTTT.

The chain carries TRBV6-5 and TRBJ1-3; D is possibly TRBD1 (5 bases). Trimming took off 4 bases at V and 9 bases at J, with 10 bases between the two ends. Germline CDR1 MNHEY, CDR2 SVGAGI. The CDR3 length is 12 residues. In DNA form, the CDR3 reads TGTGCCAGCAGTTCCCAGGGAGGCACCATATATTTT. Translation: CASSSQGGTIYF.

This chain links TRBV5-1 with TRBJ2-5; a weak D match, TRBD1 (8 bases). The V end lost 4 bases, the J end lost 5 bases, and 18 bases lay between the germline ends. The CDR3 covers 15 residues. Per the germline V gene, CDR1 is SGHRS and CDR2 is YFSETQ. This CDR3 is CASSGVTGEGETQYF. DNA of the CDR3: TGCGCCAGCAGCGGGGTGACAGGGGAGGGCGAGACCCAGTACTTC.

The chain couples TRBV6-1 to TRBJ1-1, with D perhaps TRBD1 (5 bases). Germline V gene lookup returns CDR1 MNHNS and CDR2 SASEGT. This CDR3 spans 12 amino acids. V was clipped by 8 bases and J by 5 bases, with 12 bases between them. The CDR3 nucleotides are TGTGCCAGCGGCAGGGTAAAAACTGAAGCTTTCTTT. Protein: CASGRVKTEAFF.

This chain uses TRBV6-5 with TRBJ2-5; 9 bases fit TRBD2. V gave up 6 bases and J gave up 1 base; unmatched junction bases: 3. CDR3 length equals 14 residues. Germline lookup yields CDR1 MNHEY and CDR2 SVGAGI. The DNA for the CDR3 is TGTGCCAGCAGCCGAGCGGGGGGCCAAGAGACCCAGTACTTC. Amino acid sequence: CASSRAGGQETQYF.

This CDR3 reads CASSLSLTGDEQYF. The CDR3 DNA reads TGTGCCAGCTCACTTTCCTTGACAGGGGACGAGCAGTACTTC. The chain has TRBV18 and TRBJ2-7; 8 bases are shared with TRBD1. Germline CDR1 reads KGHSH; CDR2 reads LQKENI. After removal of 4 bases from V and 5 bases from J, the junction contained 7 bases not matched to a gene. This CDR3 is built from 14 residues. The whole variable domain, filled in from reference TRBV18 and TRBJ2-7, reads NAGVMQNPRHLVRRRGQEARLRCSPMKGHSHVYWYRQLPEEGLKFMVYLQKENIIDESGMPKERFSAEFPKEGPSILRIQQVVRGDSAAYFCASSLSLTGDEQYFGPGTRLTVT.

CDR3 residues: CASSLGTVIYGYTF. The CDR3 nucleotides are TGTGCCAGCAGCTTGGGGACAGTTATCTATGGCTACACCTTC. The rearrangement links TRBV5-5 to TRBJ1-2, with TRBD1 as a possible D gene (6 bases). Germline V gene data show CDR1 as SGHKS and CDR2 as YYEKEE (reference sequence). CDR3 size: 14 residues. V was cut by 0 bases and J by 4 bases, with 10 bases left in between.

The chain employs TRBV6-6 and TRBJ2-1; D gene ambiguous. The V and J ends lost 6 bases and 9 bases respectively, with 15 bases between them. CDR1 and CDR2 (germline): MNHNY, SVGAGI (reference sequence). The CDR3 length is 13 residues. In DNA form, the CDR3 reads TGTGCCAGCAGAGAATCAGTAGGGCTTGAGCAGTTCTTC. It encodes CASRESVGLEQFF.

CDR3 loop: CSTDRGGTDTQYF. In DNA, the CDR3 is TGCAGCACTGACAGGGGCGGAACAGATACGCAGTATTTT. The chain is built from TRBV29-1 and TRBJ2-3; 8 positions match TRBD1. The junction had 7 bases not matched to a gene; V was cut back by 8 bases and J by 3 bases. CDR3 size: 13 residues. Germline values: CDR1 SQVTM, CDR2 ANQGSEA.

This clone came up once. The V call is TRBV6-1, the J call TRBJ2-1; 7 positions agree with TRBD2. The V gene's germline CDR1 is MNHNS and CDR2 SASEGT. The CDR3 consists of 15 residues. The V and J ends lost 7 bases and 9 bases, in that order; junction bases with no gene match: 15. This chain's CDR3 is CASNLGGRALAEQFF. The CDR3 DNA reads as TGTGCCAGCAATTTAGGAGGGAGGGCCTTGGCTGAGCAGTTCTTC.

The chain is built from TRBV7-2 and TRBJ2-5; D remains ambiguous. The CDR3 contains 14 residues. Trimming stripped 1 base from V and 2 bases from J, with 8 bases between. Germline CDR1 and CDR2: SGHTA and FQGNSA. The CDR3 DNA reads TGTGCCAGCAGCTTAGGAACCGAGCAAGAGACCCAGTACTTC. Encoded protein: CASSLGTEQETQYF.

The V call is TRBV9, the J call TRBJ2-2; no reliable D call. This CDR3 contains 14 residues. Germline CDR1 and CDR2: SGDLS and YYNGEE. V was clipped by 1 base and J by 0 bases, with 4 bases between them. As DNA, the CDR3 is TGTGCCAGCAGCGTATTCTCGAACACCGGGGAGCTGTTTTTT. It encodes CASSVFSNTGELFF.

The rearrangement joins TRBV10-3 to TRBJ1-2; the D gene is possibly TRBD1 (5 bases). The CDR3 spans 11 residues. In germline, CDR1 is ENHRY, CDR2 SYGVKD. Trimming cost V 10 bases and J 8 bases, with 14 bases left between them. For the CDR3, the DNA is TGTGCCACCCAAAAAGGGGCGGGCTACACCTTC. Translation gives CATQKGAGYTF.

The CDR3 region is CAWGRGQNGEQYF. The CDR3, as DNA: TGTGCCTGGGGCCGGGGACAGAACGGAGAGCAGTACTTC. The rearrangement uses TRBV30 and TRBJ2-7; 7 bases align to TRBD1. There are 13 residues in the CDR3. The V segment lost 5 bases and the J segment 7 bases; nucleotides outside the gene matches: 11. Per the germline V gene, CDR1 is GTSNPN and CDR2 is SVGIG (reference sequence).

The chain joins TRBV5-1 to TRBJ1-1, with D perhaps matching TRBD1 (5 bases). Trimming removed 2 bases from V and 7 bases from J, with 18 bases in between. The CDR3 is 15 residues long. Germline V gives CDR1 SGHRS, CDR2 YFSETQ. The CDR3 DNA sequence: TGCGCCAGCAGCTTAAGGCAGGGATCGGCCATTGAAGCTTTCTTT. Its translation: CASSLRQGSAIEAFF.

The chain employs TRBV28 and TRBJ1-1; no firm D call. The CDR3 has 14 residues. V lost 8 bases to trimming and J lost 4 bases, with 17 bases between them. The germline V gene has CDR1 MDHEN and CDR2 SYDVKM. CDR3 DNA sequence: TGTGCCAGCCACCCTGCCACAGCGGCCACTGAAGCTTTCTTT. Translated, it gives CASHPATAATEAFF.

The V call is TRBV5-5, the J call TRBJ2-3, with 8 bases lining up with TRBD2. The CDR3 covers 15 residues. Germline V gene lookup returns CDR1 SGHKS and CDR2 YYEKEE (reference sequence). The J segment lost 3 bases and the V segment lost 4 bases, leaving 7 bases of the junction unmatched. This CDR3 reads CASSPPAGATDTQYF. The CDR3, as DNA: TGTGCCAGCAGCCCCCCAGCGGGAGCTACAGATACGCAGTATTTT.

CDR3 coding DNA: TGTGCCAGCAGCCACGGGGCTGAGGGAGAGACCCAGTACTTC. This encodes CASSHGAEGETQYF. The rearrangement links TRBV4-2 to TRBJ2-5; TRBD1 or TRBD2 may be the D gene (5 bases each). V lost 3 bases and J lost 4, with 12 bases in between. The CDR3 loop spans 14 amino acids. The germline V gene has CDR1 LGHNA and CDR2 YNFKEQ.

V is TRBV18 and J is TRBJ1-1, with D hard to call. V lost 1 base and J 1 base, leaving 10 bases between the germline ends. Germline V gene sequence: CDR1 KGHSH, CDR2 LQKENI. CDR3 length: 15 residues. CDR3 in amino acids: CASSPLEKGNTEAFF. The DNA for the CDR3 is TGTGCCAGCTCACCACTTGAAAAGGGGAACACTGAAGCTTTCTTT.

The rearrangement joins TRBV4-1 to TRBJ2-1, with TRBD1 identical over 9 bases. Germline CDR1 is MGHRA and CDR2 is YSYEKL. Trimming removed 4 bases from V and 4 bases from J; junction bases left unmatched: 2. CDR3 length: 14 amino acids. The DNA of the CDR3 is TGCGCCAGCAGCCCACAGGGGGCTTACAATGAGCAGTTCTTC. Translation: CASSPQGAYNEQFF.

This chain links TRBV2 with TRBJ1-1; 10 nucleotides align to TRBD1. This CDR3 spans 13 amino acids. CDR1 and CDR2 (germline): SNHLY, FYNNEI. The V and J ends lost 7 bases and 4 bases, in that order; junction bases with no gene match: 3. CDR3 residues: CASMGQGRTEAFF. In nucleotides, the CDR3 is TGTGCCAGCATGGGACAGGGGCGCACTGAAGCTTTCTTT.

J is TRBJ1-2 and V is TRBV19; perhaps TRBD1 as D (5 bases). The length of the CDR3 is 16 residues. V lost 7 bases to trimming and J lost 4 bases, with 22 bases between them. Looked up from germline, CDR1 is LNHDA and CDR2 is SQIVND (reference sequence). The DNA of the CDR3 is TGTGCCAGTACATTACAGGCTTCGCGGCTCGGCTATGGCTACACCTTC. Translating it yields CASTLQASRLGYGYTF.

Notes on this clone: At one of its ends the junction is not consistent with the germline gene, which may arise from a read error. J is TRBJ1-2 and V is TRBV29-1; 10 bases map to TRBD1. Per germline, CDR1 SQVTM and CDR2 ANQGSEA. This CDR3 contains 11 residues. CDR3 amino acids: CSVETGGARVF. The DNA for the CDR3 is TGCAGCGTTGAGACAGGGGGCGCCCGGGTTTTC. The full variable domain, rest sourced from reference TRBV29-1 and TRBJ1-2, is SAVISQKPSRDICQRGTSLTIQCQVDSQVTMMFWYRQQPGQSLTLIATANQGSEATYESGFVIDKFPISRPNLTFSTLTVSNMSPEDSSIYLCSVETGGARVFGSGTRLTVV.

The rearrangement uses TRBV21-1 and TRBJ2-3; no check of the table's D call, TRBD2, against the DNA was made. TRBV21-1 is classified as a pseudogene. This CDR3 region has 14 residues. Here the CDR3 DNA reads TGTGCCAGCAGCAAAAGGACTAGCACAGATACGCAGTATTTT. This sequence encodes CASSKRTSTDTQYF.

The chain employs TRBV19 and TRBJ1-2; maybe TRBD1 (5 bases). The V end was cut by 1 base, the J end by 4 bases, with 10 bases between. The CDR3 consists of 14 residues. CDR1 and CDR2 (germline): LNHDA, SQIVND (reference sequence). CDR3 in amino acids: CASSIVGDGYGYTF. The CDR3 nucleotides are TGTGCCAGTAGTATAGTTGGGGACGGCTATGGCTACACCTTC. Complete variable domain (other parts from reference TRBV19 and TRBJ1-2): DGGITQSPKYLFRKEGQNVTLSCEQNLNHDAMYWYRQDPGQGLRLIYYSQIVNDFQKGDIAEGYSVSREKKESFPLTVTSAQKNPTAFYLCASSIVGDGYGYTFGSGTRLTVV.

The chain joins TRBV6-6 to TRBJ1-2; no firm D call. Trimming cost V 5 bases and J 3 bases, with 10 bases left between them. In germline, CDR1 is MNHNY, CDR2 SVGAGI (reference sequence). This CDR3 spans 13 amino acids. The CDR3 spells CASSAPRDYGYTF. CDR3 DNA sequence: TGTGCCAGCAGTGCCCCTAGGGACTATGGCTACACCTTC.

The genes are TRBV7-6 and TRBJ1-3; D perhaps matches TRBD1 (6 bases). The CDR3 has 13 amino acids. Germline V gives CDR1 SGHVS, CDR2 FNYEAQ. Trimming took off 4 bases at V and 3 bases at J, with 7 bases between the two ends. CDR3 DNA: TGTGCCAGCAGCTGGACAGTTGGAAACACCATATATTTT. Protein sequence: CASSWTVGNTIYF. Variable domain in full (rest from reference TRBV7-6 and TRBJ1-3): GAGVSQSPRYKVTKRGQDVALRCDPISGHVSLYWYRQALGQGPEFLTYFNYEAQQDKSGLPNDRFSAERPEGSISTLTIQRTEQRDSAMYRCASSWTVGNTIYFGEGSWLTVV.

This clone turned up a few times. This chain connects TRBV5-1 to TRBJ2-2; 8 nucleotides align to TRBD2. The CDR3 has 16 amino acids. The germline gives CDR1 SGHRS, CDR2 YFSETQ. The V gene end was trimmed by 2 bases and the J gene end by 3 bases; junction bases not matched to a gene: 6. The DNA for the CDR3 is TGCGCCAGCAGCTTTTACGGGGGGGCCGACACCGGGGAGCTGTTTTTT. It codes for CASSFYGGADTGELFF. The whole variable domain, remainder taken from reference TRBV5-1 and TRBJ2-2, is KAGVTQTPRYLIKTRGQQVTLSCSPISGHRSVSWYQQTPGQGLQFLFEYFSETQRNKGNFPGRFSGRQFSNSRSEMNVSTLELGDSALYLCASSFYGGADTGELFFGEGSRLTVL.

V is TRBV15 and J is TRBJ1-5, with 7 bases identical to TRBD1. V lost 0 bases, J lost 4 bases, and 9 bases stayed unmatched. In germline, CDR1 is LNHNV, CDR2 YYDKDF (reference sequence). This CDR3 has 17 residues. The CDR3 region has the DNA TGTGCCACCAGCAGAGATCGCCGACAGGGTCAGAATCAGCCCCAGCATTTT. Its protein product is CATSRDRRQGQNQPQHF.

The rearrangement joins TRBV2 to TRBJ2-5, with TRBD1 as a possible D gene (6 bases). This CDR3 region has 15 residues. The V end lost 2 bases, the J end lost 5 bases, and 15 bases lay between the germline ends. In germline, CDR1 is SNHLY, CDR2 FYNNEI. The CDR3 bases are TGTGCCAGCAGTGAACCCAGGGGTTCGAAGGAGACCCAGTACTTC. Its translation is CASSEPRGSKETQYF.

This chain links TRBV18 with TRBJ1-1, with 7 positions matching TRBD1. The germline V gene encodes CDR1 KGHSH and CDR2 LQKENI. Trimming cost V 3 bases and J 4 bases; bases outside gene matches: 5. The CDR3 runs to 14 residues. The DNA of the CDR3 is TGTGCCAGCTCACCCAATACAGGGGCCACTGAAGCTTTCTTT. It specifies CASSPNTGATEAFF.

The chain links TRBV6-6 to TRBJ1-1; D perhaps matches TRBD1 (5 bases). In germline, CDR1 is MNHNY, CDR2 SVGAGI (reference sequence). CDR3 length equals 15 residues. The V end lost 6 bases, the J end lost 4 bases, and 18 bases lay between the germline ends. The CDR3 DNA follows: TGTGCCAGCAGACAACTAGGACCAGGGTCCACTGAAGCTTTCTTT. This encodes CASRQLGPGSTEAFF.